The 9 T cell receptor beta chains reported below all come from one sample, sequenced in a study of T-cell reconstitution after alpha-beta-depleted transplantation in children. It was with unique molecular identifiers that the TCRbeta library was prepared. TCRdb used MiXCR to reprocess the PCR reads, holding one entry per CDR3 protein. The table has fewer than 700,000 distinct CDR3 sequences, around 13% seen once. Specimen: PBMCs, mostly from graft donor cells, collected 360 days after TCRalphabeta/CD19-depleted stem cell transplant. The receptor source for this set is a male patient under 18 who had a stem cell transplant for acute myeloid leukemia, so the T cells may come from the graft donor.

This clonotype was seen many times. The V gene is TRBV9, the J gene TRBJ2-7, with D hard to call. The CDR3 length is 14 residues. Germline lookup yields CDR1 SGDLS and CDR2 YYNGEE. Deletions cut 3 bases from V and 2 bases from J, with 12 bases between. Here the CDR3 reads CASSATPFTYEQYF. In DNA, the CDR3 is TGTGCCAGCAGCGCGACCCCTTTTACCTACGAGCAGTACTTC.

This clonotype was seen ten or more times. The chain links TRBV19 to TRBJ2-1, with a weak D call TRBD2 (6 bases). V shed 10 bases and J shed 3 bases, with 13 bases lying between them. This CDR3 spans 13 amino acids. CDR1 and CDR2 from the germline V gene are LNHDA and SQIVND (reference sequence). Written as DNA, the CDR3 is TGTGCCACAACGGGACTGAGCTACAATGAGCAGTTCTTC. It translates to CATTGLSYNEQFF.

V is TRBV29-1 and J is TRBJ2-7, with D hard to call. This CDR3 is 11 amino acids long. Germline V gives CDR1 SQVTM, CDR2 ANQGSEA. The V end lost 4 bases, the J end lost 3 bases, and 7 bases lay between the germline ends. CDR3 nucleotide sequence: TGCAGCGTTGTATCTGTCTACGAGCAGTACTTC. It codes for CSVVSVYEQYF.

This clonotype was seen more than once but under ten times. This rearrangement joins TRBV6-2 or TRBV6-3 to TRBJ2-1; 7 bases align to TRBD1. J was trimmed by 1 base and V by 7 bases; bases with no gene match: 7. The CDR3 consists of 15 residues. Germline-derived CDR1 and CDR2 are MNHEY and SVGEGT. The CDR3 region is CASTNPGQSYNEQFF. The CDR3, as DNA: TGTGCCAGCACCAACCCGGGACAGTCCTACAATGAGCAGTTCTTC.

This clonotype showed up just a few times. The chain joins TRBV2 to TRBJ1-5; D possibly corresponds to TRBD1 (6 bases). The CDR3 spans 15 residues. Trimming removed 6 bases from V and 1 base from J, with 13 bases in between. Looked up from germline, CDR1 is SNHLY and CDR2 is FYNNEI. CDR3 DNA: TGTGCCAGCAGGTTAGGGGGGGCCAGCAATCAGCCCCAGCATTTT. It translates to CASRLGGASNQPQHF.

This chain links TRBV10-3 with TRBJ2-5; 12 bases align to TRBD2. Per germline, CDR1 ENHRY and CDR2 SYGVKD. CDR3 length: 15 amino acids. Germline trimming cut 8 bases from V and 1 base from J; bases unmatched to any gene: 5. For the CDR3, the DNA is TGTGCCATCGACTCGGGACTAGCGGGCCAAGAGACCCAGTACTTC. It translates to CAIDSGLAGQETQYF.

In this sample, this clonotype turned up a few times. The rearrangement links TRBV12-3 or TRBV12-4 to TRBJ2-1; weak D call: TRBD1 (6 bases). This CDR3 is 16 amino acids long. Trimming removed 6 bases from V and 0 bases from J, with 15 bases in between. In DNA form, the CDR3 reads TGTGCCAGCAGGCCCAACACAGGGAGCTCCTACAATGAGCAGTTCTTC. It translates to CASRPNTGSSYNEQFF.

The chain combines TRBV5-1 with TRBJ1-6, with D unresolved. V was pared by 4 bases and J by 0 bases, with 17 bases between. The CDR3 has 18 residues. In germline, CDR1 is SGHRS, CDR2 YFSETQ. CDR3 DNA sequence: TGCGCCAGCAGCCCGGTTAGCCGAGCGGGCTCCTATAATTCACCCCTCCACTTT. Translation: CASSPVSRAGSYNSPLHF.

This clonotype showed up just a few times. The chain employs TRBV9 and TRBJ2-1; a weak D match, TRBD2 (5 bases). Trimming cost V 3 bases and J 7 bases, with 17 bases left between them. CDR1 and CDR2 (germline): SGDLS, YYNGEE. This CDR3 region has 15 residues. The chain's CDR3 is CASSEPLFGGNEQFF. CDR3 coding DNA: TGTGCCAGCAGCGAGCCCCTTTTTGGAGGAAATGAGCAGTTCTTC.